The 13 T cell receptor beta chains presented below share a single source sample, sequenced in a study of identical twins (dated by TCRdb to 2015 to 2016). The protocol used for the library was 5' RACE. TCRdb records Illumina HiSeq 2000 as the sequencer. TCRdb reanalyzed the raw reads on its own, using fastp at Q25 for trimming and MiXCR for clone calling, and kept in-frame beta chains. Every entry covers one CDR3 protein and lists the most common genes and DNA from its rows. The sample yields some 330,000 distinct CDR3 sequences; about 10% were counted once. The ten top clones hold roughly 8.7% of the sample. The specimen was naive T cells sorted from blood. What the cell subset or site label conveys for this sample: cells isolated with a human naive T-cell isolation kit. The receptor source for this set is a woman aged 45-59 years in good health.

The chain uses TRBV28 and TRBJ2-1; 7 nucleotides align to TRBD1. V trimming: 6 bases; J trimming: 3 bases; junction bases outside the gene matches: 5. Germline V gives CDR1 MDHEN, CDR2 SYDVKM. The CDR3 length is 14 residues. The CDR3 nucleotides read TGTGCCAGCAGGGGGACAGTTGGCTACAATGAGCAGTTCTTC. Translated, it gives CASRGTVGYNEQFF.

This clonotype was picked up many times. The chain couples TRBV25-1 to TRBJ1-6; TRBD1 is a possible D gene (6 bases). V was clipped by 2 bases and J by 9 bases, with 11 bases between them. Germline V CDR1 and CDR2: MGHDK, SYGVNS. This CDR3 has 14 amino acids. The CDR3 spells CASSEHRVISPLHF. CDR3 bases: TGTGCCAGCAGTGAACACAGGGTCATTTCACCCCTCCACTTT.

At least ten counts were recorded for this clonotype. V gene TRBV5-1 combines with J gene TRBJ2-3, with D perhaps matching TRBD1 or TRBD2 (6 bases each). From germline, CDR1 is SGHRS and CDR2 YFSETQ. CDR3 length equals 15 residues. The germline V and J ends were trimmed by 0 bases and 2 bases, with 10 bases remaining between them. CDR3 region: CASSLVGGPTDTQYF. The CDR3 bases are TGCGCCAGCAGCTTGGTAGGGGGGCCCACAGATACGCAGTATTTT.

This clonotype was picked up many times. The DNA for the CDR3 is TGTGCCAGCAGCTTTGGTGGGGCCAACGTCCTGACTTTC. It encodes CASSFGGANVLTF. The chain recombines TRBV5-6 with TRBJ2-6; no reliable D call. This CDR3 is 13 amino acids long. CDR1 and CDR2 (germline): SGHDT, YYEEEE. V was shortened by 2 bases and J by 3 bases, with 3 bases between the two germline ends.

Remarks on this clonotype: One junction end disagrees with the germline gene, perhaps due to a read error. V and J are TRBV27 and TRBJ2-7; D not resolved. Per germline, CDR1 MNHEY and CDR2 SMNVEV (reference sequence). The CDR3 totals 13 residues. The CDR3 region is CASSPLSSSEQYF. The DNA for the CDR3 is TGTGCCAGCAGCCCCCTCAGTTCCTCCGAGCAGTACTTC.

This chain links TRBV4-1 with TRBJ2-7; D possibly matches TRBD1 or TRBD2 (6 bases each). This CDR3 spans 15 amino acids. V was shortened by 2 bases and J by 1 base, with 12 bases between the two germline ends. Per germline, CDR1 MGHRA and CDR2 YSYEKL. The CDR3 reads CASSQSRGQSYEQYF. The DNA for the CDR3 is TGCGCCAGCAGCCAATCCCGGGGGCAATCCTACGAGCAGTACTTC.

This clonotype has at least ten counts. This chain connects TRBV9 to TRBJ1-1; a weak D match, TRBD1 (6 bases). This CDR3 has 15 amino acids. The ends were cut back, 1 base at V and 4 bases at J, with 14 bases in the middle. CDR1 is SGDLS, CDR2 YYNGEE, per germline. The CDR3: CASSVLGGGGTEAFF. The CDR3 nucleotides read TGTGCCAGCAGCGTACTGGGGGGAGGGGGCACTGAAGCTTTCTTT.

This clonotype was seen once. V is TRBV5-1 and J is TRBJ2-7; 14 bases are shared with TRBD2. V lost 4 bases and J lost 8; bases outside the gene matches: 8. Germline loops: CDR1 SGHRS, CDR2 YFSETQ. This CDR3 comprises 15 residues. CDR3 DNA sequence: TGCGCCAGCAGCCCGGGACTAGCGGGGGCATACAAGCAGTACTTC. This translates into CASSPGLAGAYKQYF.

The rearrangement uses TRBV9 and TRBJ2-5, with D uncertain. V lost 0 bases and J lost 1, with 7 bases in between. The CDR3 is 14 amino acids. CDR1 and CDR2 (germline): SGDLS, YYNGEE. CDR3 residues: CASSVGALQETQYF. In DNA, the CDR3 is TGTGCCAGCAGCGTAGGAGCCCTCCAAGAGACCCAGTACTTC.

This chain joins TRBV15 and TRBJ1-6, with D unresolved. Germline values: CDR1 LNHNV, CDR2 YYDKDF (reference sequence). There are 14 residues in the CDR3. Trimming stripped 5 bases from V and 10 bases from J, with 15 bases between. The CDR3 loop reads CATSGASNGSPLHF. The CDR3 DNA reads as TGTGCCACCAGCGGAGCCTCAAACGGGTCACCCCTCCACTTT.

The chain combines TRBV29-1 with TRBJ1-2; D may be TRBD1 (5 bases). Trimming stripped 8 bases from V and 5 bases from J, with 15 bases between. In germline, CDR1 is SQVTM, CDR2 ANQGSEA. The CDR3 is made up of 12 amino acids. This chain's CDR3 is CSTSGSGYGYTF. The CDR3 bases are TGCAGCACCTCAGGGTCAGGGTATGGCTACACCTTC.

The J gene is TRBJ2-1, the V gene TRBV19; TRBD1 agrees at 10 bases. The CDR3 loop spans 15 amino acids. The germline CDR1 and CDR2 sequences are LNHDA and SQIVND (reference sequence). V trimming: 5 bases; J trimming: 6 bases; junction bases outside the gene matches: 7. The DNA of the CDR3 is TGTGCCAGTAGTCCAAGGACAGGGGGAGGCAATGAGCAGTTCTTC. Its protein is CASSPRTGGGNEQFF.

Worth noting for this clonotype: One end of the junction varies from germline; a read error may be responsible. J is TRBJ1-1 and V is TRBV6-2 or TRBV6-3; unclear D gene. Looked up from germline, CDR1 is MNHEY and CDR2 is SVGEGT. The CDR3 is 13 residues long. The CDR3 bases are TGTGCCAGCCAAGATTTCATGAACACTGAAGCTTCCTTT. Protein product: CASQDFMNTEASF.